The rows below give T cell receptor beta chains drawn from one sample of a study of blood T cell repertoires in COVID-19. Using immunoSEQ multiplex PCR, the repertoire was profiled, and TCRdb retains in-frame clones only, with some absent. The sample has a few hundred thousand clones, over 75% seen once. What was sequenced was PBMCs or T cells enriched from blood (not recorded which). These receptor sequences come from a woman aged 25 to 45 who had recovered from COVID-19. Both conserved end residues are part of each CDR3. D genes are given only for firm matches. Size is stated for part of the rows, as once, few or many counts, or as a class when the clone is expanded.

>TRBV10-3|TRBD2|TRBJ2-3|15|.
TGTGCCATCAGTCATAGCGGGAGGGCCGGAGATACGCAGTATTTT
CAISHSGRAGDTQYF
>TRBV27|.|TRBJ2-1|14|few
TGTGCCAGCAGTCGGCAGGCTTCATACAATGAGCAGTTCTTC
CASSRQASYNEQFF
>TRBV7-9|.|TRBJ2-7|14|.
TGTGCCAGCAGCCCCCGGACAGCTTCCTACGAGCAGTACTTC
CASSPRTASYEQYF
>TRBV28|.|TRBJ1-5|15|.
TGTGCCAGCAGTTTTTTGACAGAGAGCAATCAGCCCCAGCATTTT
CASSFLTESNQPQHF
>TRBV10-3|TRBD2|TRBJ2-1|14|.
TGTGCCATCAGTTTAGCGGGGGGCAACAATGAGCAGTTCTTC
CAISLAGGNNEQFF
>TRBV6-5|TRBD1|TRBJ1-2|15|once
TGTGCCAGCAGTTACTTGGGACAGCAGAAAAACGGCTACACCTTC
CASSYLGQQKNGYTF
>TRBV5-1|TRBD1|TRBJ2-2|17|.
TGCGCCAGCAGCCAACAACAGGGGGGACGAGGCCGCGGGGAGCTGTTTTTT
CASSQQQGGRGRGELFF
>TRBV27|.|TRBJ1-6|15|.
TGTGCCAGCAGTAGAGGAGGGGTCGGGGTTTCACCCCTCCACTTT
CASSRGGVGVSPLHF
>TRBV4-3|TRBD2|TRBJ2-1|19|.
TGCGCCAGCAGCCAAGCAACACCCCTAGGGACTAGCGTTTACAATGAGCAGTTCTTC
CASSQATPLGTSVYNEQFF
>TRBV7-2|TRBD1|TRBJ1-6|15|few
TGTGCCAGCAGCCGCCCTTGGACAGGGGATTCACCCCTCCACTTT
CASSRPWTGDSPLHF
>TRBV30|.|TRBJ1-6|17|.
TGTGCCTGGAGTCCACCTTTGGGCAGGGCGTATAATTCACCCCTCCACTTT
CAWSPPLGRAYNSPLHF
>TRBV10-3|.|TRBJ1-1|14|once
TGTGCCATCAGTGAGGACAGATCGAACACTGAAGCTTTCTTT
CAISEDRSNTEAFF
>TRBV3-1/TRBV3-2|.|TRBJ1-2|13|.
TGTGCCAGCAGCACACCTCAGGGTTTCGGCTACACCTTC
CASSTPQGFGYTF
>TRBV5-1|.|TRBJ1-1|12|.
TGCGCCAGTTCTTTCGGGGTCACTGAAGCTTTCTTT
CASSFGVTEAFF
>TRBV14|.|TRBJ1-2|13|.
TGTGCCAGCAGCCCGGGTCTTAACTATGGCTACACCTTC
CASSPGLNYGYTF
>TRBV12-3/TRBV12-4|.|TRBJ1-1|12|.
TGTGCCAGCAGTTTACGGGGGGCTGAAGCTTTCTTT
CASSLRGAEAFF
>TRBV4-1|.|TRBJ1-2|13|.
TGCGCCAGCAGCCAAGTCGTGGCCTATGGCTACACCTTC
CASSQVVAYGYTF
>TRBV6-5|.|TRBJ1-1|11|.
TGTGCCAGCAGTTACGGAGAAGAAGCTTTCTTT
CASSYGEEAFF
>TRBV6-5|TRBD1|TRBJ1-5|15|.
TGTGCCAGCAGTTCTGGACAGGCGGGGAGACAGCCCCAGCATTTT
CASSSGQAGRQPQHF
>TRBV2|TRBD2|TRBJ2-5|15|.
TGTGCCAGCAGTGATAGCGGGGGGGCCTGGGAGACCCAGTACTTC
CASSDSGGAWETQYF
>TRBV28|.|TRBJ1-5|13|once
TGTGCCAGCAGCTTAACACTAAATCAGCCCCAGCATTTT
CASSLTLNQPQHF
>TRBV29-1|TRBD2|TRBJ2-1|16|.
TGCAGCGTAATAGGTACGGGGGGGAGTCTGAACAATGAGCAGTTCTTC
CSVIGTGGSLNNEQFF
>TRBV5-1|.|TRBJ1-1|13|.
TGCGCCAGCAGCGTTGGTACGAGGGCTGAAGCTTTCTTT
CASSVGTRAEAFF
>TRBV30|TRBD1|TRBJ2-7|14|once
TGTGCCTGGAGCTTAGTAGGGGGCATCCACGAGCAGTACTTC
CAWSLVGGIHEQYF